One sample yielded the 18 T cell receptor beta chains listed below, sequenced in a study of beta chain features in type 1 diabetes. All of the isolated RNA was reverse transcribed, so expressed TCRB transcripts were sequenced. Assay used: immunoSEQ multiplex PCR; TCRdb lists only in-frame clones, some missing. The sample gives about 340,000 clones, approximately 15% of which show up once; 0.015% is in the top ten. What these receptors recognize is not known. Study results and caveats: Patients with Type 1 diabetes showed moderately but significantly shorter TCRB CDR3s in all four CD4+ subsets.

The source material was naive CD4+ T cells from blood. The receptor source for this set is a woman in her late teens or twenties with type 1 diabetes.

The genes are TRBV29-1 and TRBJ2-3, with D uncertain. Germline V gene data show CDR1 as SQVTM and CDR2 as ANQGSEA. The CDR3 length is 14 residues. V lost 2 bases, J lost 0 bases, and 9 bases lay in between. CDR3 region: CSVEQYGSTDTQYF. CDR3 coding DNA: TGCAGCGTTGAACAATACGGTAGCACAGATACGCAGTATTTT.

This clone came up a few times. V is TRBV7-9 and J is TRBJ2-4; TRBD2 matches at 7 bases. Trimming took 0 bases from V and 8 from J; bases not matched to a gene: 4. This CDR3 is 14 amino acids long. Germline V gives CDR1 SEHNR, CDR2 FQNEAQ (reference sequence). Here the CDR3 reads CASSLAGGVDIQYF. Written as DNA, the CDR3 is TGTGCCAGCAGCTTAGCGGGAGGGGTTGACATTCAGTACTTC.

The chain couples TRBV25-1 to TRBJ1-1; tentative D call: TRBD1 (5 bases). The CDR3 runs to 14 residues. V dropped 3 bases and J dropped 1 base, with 9 bases sitting between them. CDR1 is MGHDK and CDR2 is SYGVNS in the germline V gene. CDR3 bases: TGTGCCAGCAGTGATTGGACACCGAACACTGAAGCTTTCTTT. Its protein is CASSDWTPNTEAFF.

The chain links TRBV10-3 to TRBJ2-2; TRBD2 might be the D (6 bases). Trimming took 7 bases from V and 2 from J, leaving 17 bases between them. Germline CDR1 and CDR2: ENHRY and SYGVKD. The CDR3 sequence is 16 residues long. The DNA for the CDR3 is TGTGCCATCACCACGGACGCGGGGTTTAACACCGGGGAGCTGTTTTTT. Translating gives CAITTDAGFNTGELFF.

The chain employs TRBV4-3 and TRBJ2-1; a possible D gene is TRBD2 (5 bases). The CDR3 consists of 13 residues. The ends were cut back, 1 base at V and 12 bases at J, with 13 bases in the middle. Germline-derived CDR1 and CDR2 are LGHNA and YSLEER. CDR3 sequence reads: CASSQAERDWQFF. DNA for the CDR3: TGCGCCAGCAGCCAAGCAGAGAGGGATTGGCAGTTCTTC.

This clone turned up a few times. The sample holds other DNA sequences that translate to the same CDR3. This CDR3 reads CASSLDAGEQFF. The CDR3 bases are TGTGCCAGCAGCTTAGATGCGGGTGAGCAGTTCTTC. J is TRBJ2-1 and V is TRBV7-2; maybe TRBD2 (5 bases). The germline V and J ends were trimmed by 1 base and 9 bases, with 7 bases remaining between them. CDR1 and CDR2 (germline): SGHTA, FQGNSA. The CDR3 contains 12 residues. The entire variable domain, with the rest obtained from reference TRBV7-2 and TRBJ2-1, is as follows: GAGVSQSPSNKVTEKGKDVELRCDPISGHTALYWYRQSLGQGLEFLIYFQGNSAPDKSGLPSDRFSAERTGGSVSTLTIQRTQQEDSAVYLCASSLDAGEQFFGPGTRLTVL.

V is TRBV28 and J is TRBJ2-6, with TRBD1 as a possible D gene (6 bases). Trimming shortened V by 7 bases and J by 5 bases, and 12 bases separated the two germline ends. Per germline, CDR1 MDHEN and CDR2 SYDVKM. The CDR3 contains 14 residues. CDR3 sequence (DNA): TGTGCCAGCAAGGGGGAGTTGAGGGCCAACGTCCTGACTTTC. It specifies CASKGELRANVLTF.

This clone was seen only a few times. V gene TRBV6-1 combines with J gene TRBJ2-5; 11 nucleotides line up with TRBD1. Germline V gene data show CDR1 as MNHNS and CDR2 as SASEGT. Trimming cost V 5 bases and J 5 bases; bases outside gene matches: 7. This CDR3 region has 15 residues. This chain's CDR3 is CASSWTGQGEETQYF. In DNA form, the CDR3 reads TGTGCCAGCAGTTGGACGGGACAGGGGGAGGAGACCCAGTACTTC.

The rearrangement links TRBV4-3 to TRBJ1-5, with D unresolved. CDR3 length: 15 amino acids. The germline V gene encodes CDR1 LGHNA and CDR2 YSLEER. The ends were cut back, 1 base at V and 1 base at J, with 8 bases in the middle. The CDR3, as DNA: TGCGCCAGCAGCCAAGTCTATACCAGCAATCAGCCCCAGCATTTT. It translates to CASSQVYTSNQPQHF.

This clone was found a few times. This rearrangement joins TRBV29-1 to TRBJ1-1; D remains unclear. The CDR3 contains 13 residues. Germline V gene sequence: CDR1 SQVTM, CDR2 ANQGSEA. V was pared by 3 bases and J by 0 bases, with 8 bases between. In DNA form, the CDR3 reads TGCAGCGTTGAGTCCTACCTGAACACTGAAGCTTTCTTT. Amino acid sequence: CSVESYLNTEAFF.

This clone has only a few counts. The rearrangement uses TRBV6-6 and TRBJ2-3; 12 nucleotides line up with TRBD2. There are 14 residues in the CDR3. The V gene's germline CDR1 is MNHNY and CDR2 SVGAGI (reference sequence). The V segment lost 4 bases and the J segment 7 bases; nucleotides outside the gene matches: 3. The CDR3 nucleotides are TGTGCCAGCAGTTTACTAGCGGGGGGAAATACGCAGTATTTT. It encodes CASSLLAGGNTQYF.

This clone has only a few counts. The V and J genes are TRBV28 and TRBJ2-7; 10 nucleotides agree with TRBD2. The CDR3 is made up of 15 amino acids. The V gene's germline CDR1 is MDHEN and CDR2 SYDVKM. V lost 7 bases to trimming and J lost 2 bases; unmatched junction nucleotides: 8. The CDR3 region has the DNA TGTGCCAGCACCGCTCCTAGCGGGGGTACCTACGAGCAGTACTTC. Translation: CASTAPSGGTYEQYF. Combining the CDR3 with reference TRBV28 and TRBJ2-7 gives the whole variable domain DVKVTQSSRYLVKRTGEKVFLECVQDMDHENMFWYRQDPGLGLRLIYFSYDVKMKEKGDIPEGYSVSREKKERFSLILESASTNQTSMYLCASTAPSGGTYEQYFGPGTRLTVT.

As regards this clone: Other DNA sequences in the sample encode the same CDR3. V gene TRBV28 combines with J gene TRBJ1-1, with D possibly matching TRBD1 (6 bases). The CDR3 runs 12 residues. The V end lost 4 bases, the J end lost 5 bases, and 8 bases lay between the germline ends. From germline, CDR1 is MDHEN and CDR2 SYDVKM. This chain's CDR3 is CASSSGVTEAFF. The CDR3 DNA sequence: TGTGCCAGCAGTTCAGGGGTGACTGAAGCTTTCTTT.

The chain couples TRBV2 to TRBJ1-1; a possible D gene is TRBD1 (5 bases). Germline lookup yields CDR1 SNHLY and CDR2 FYNNEI. Deletions cut 1 base from V and 7 bases from J, with 19 bases between. This CDR3 spans 16 amino acids. The CDR3 reads CASSEGEGLLEDEAFF. Written as DNA, the CDR3 is TGTGCCAGCAGTGAAGGGGAGGGACTACTGGAGGATGAAGCTTTCTTT.

The chain carries TRBV2 and TRBJ2-1; D not resolved. The V end lost 10 bases, the J end lost 0 bases, and 16 bases lay between the germline ends. Per the germline V gene, CDR1 is SNHLY and CDR2 is FYNNEI. The CDR3 length is 15 residues. The CDR3 DNA sequence: TGTGCCACACAACGAGAGGCCAGCTCCTACAATGAGCAGTTCTTC. As protein: CATQREASSYNEQFF. Drawing the rest from reference TRBV2 and TRBJ2-1, the complete variable domain is EPEVTQTPSHQVTQMGQEVILRCVPISNHLYFYWYRQILGQKVEFLVSFYNNEISEKSEIFDDQFSVERPDGSNFTLKIRSTKLEDSAMYFCATQREASSYNEQFFGPGTRLTVL.

V is TRBV28 and J is TRBJ1-4, with 8 bases matching TRBD1. Germline lookup yields CDR1 MDHEN and CDR2 SYDVKM. V shed 4 bases and J 3 bases; nucleotides not matched to a gene: 4. The CDR3 is made up of 15 amino acids. This CDR3 reads CASSSGQGANEKLFF. The DNA for the CDR3 is TGTGCCAGCAGTTCAGGACAGGGCGCTAATGAAAAACTGTTTTTT.

This clone was detected only a few times. This chain connects TRBV6-6 to TRBJ2-7, with 7 nucleotides matching TRBD1. Losses at the gene ends were 2 bases for V and 5 bases for J; bases not matched to a gene: 6. The V gene's germline CDR1 is MNHNY and CDR2 SVGAGI (reference sequence). The CDR3 spans 14 residues. In nucleotides, the CDR3 is TGTGCCAGCAGTTACGGCAGGGGGTCCAACGAGCAGTACTTC. Translation: CASSYGRGSNEQYF.

This clone was counted only a few times. The rearrangement links TRBV28 to TRBJ2-1; 9 nucleotides agree with TRBD2. After removal of 3 bases from V and 4 bases from J, the junction contained 7 bases not matched to a gene. The germline CDR1 and CDR2 sequences are MDHEN and SYDVKM. The CDR3 loop spans 16 amino acids. The CDR3 nucleotides are TGTGCCAGCAGTTTCTCCTTTCTAGCGGGATACAATGAGCAGTTCTTC. As protein: CASSFSFLAGYNEQFF.